The present TCR beta chain was sequenced within a study of blood T cells in healthy people across ages. Study-level results: Considered underestimates were the diversity estimates obtained from one million T cells. Among long-lived donors, naive CD4+ cells were more numerous and diversity higher than in aged donors.

Points on this clonotype: Antigen unknown.

A second PCR of roughly 7 to 11 cycles used a sample-barcoded 5' primer and a J-beta primer mix. TCRdb processed the 5' RACE reads anew with MiXCR; each CDR3 protein has one entry. Of fewer than 800,000 distinct CDR3 sequences listed, approximately 25% were seen once; the top ten hold 9.4%. The data also belong to a second study, concerning T cells of mothers and their children. Per that study: M1S, a second-PCR primer, added sample barcodes and 2-4 random nucleotides.

This receptor was taken from a boy aged 5-17 years in good health. The sequenced sample consisted of blood.

CDR3 loop: CAISEAEDLGNQPQHF. As DNA, the CDR3 is TGTGCCATCAGTGAAGCCGAAGACTTGGGCAATCAGCCCCAGCATTTT. The V and J genes are TRBV10-3 and TRBJ1-5, with D unclear. The CDR3 has 16 amino acids. CDR1 ENHRY and CDR2 SYGVKD come from the germline V gene. The V and J ends lost 3 bases and 2 bases respectively, with 14 bases between them.